This entry features one T cell receptor beta chain sequence. Its target is unknown. Only in-frame clones appear in the TCRdb table, and some are missing; sequencing was by immunoSEQ multiplex PCR. The data contain about 150,000 clones, over 90% of them singletons. The sample belongs to a study of T cell responses to AZD1222 COVID-19 vaccine. About the research overall: Both about-4-week and about-12-week second-dose recipients were combined. Study-level results: Baseline testing showed seropositivity in only 5 or 6 AZD1222 recipients. Nearly half of unique spike-specific TCRs reportedly avoided B.1.351 and B.1.1.7 mutated regions. Vaccine-associated CD4 TCRs ranged over spike, dominating at 160-218 and 743-854.

The germline gives CDR1 SGDLS, CDR2 YYNGEE. Deletions cut 5 bases from V and 0 bases from J, with 12 bases between. The CDR3 contains 15 residues. The starting material was peripheral blood, obtained on day 0 of AZD1222 vaccination. The source of this sequence is an adult in good health. The chain links TRBV9 to TRBJ2-1; D ambiguous. The CDR3 is CASRAGDGSYNEQFF. The CDR3 nucleotides are TGTGCCAGCAGAGCAGGAGATGGCTCCTACAATGAGCAGTTCTTC.